This TCR beta chain came from a study of blood T cells in healthy people across ages. Findings and caveats of the study: Observed TCR beta diversity per million T cells went down as age went up. This fall followed a roughly linear course with age. Diversity estimates from one million T cells were considered underestimates. It was not known whether donors were CMV positive (a possible confounder of expanded clonotype changes).

For this clonotype: Its antigen is undetermined.

The CDR3 is made up of 18 amino acids. The germline gives CDR1 WNHNN, CDR2 SYGVQD (reference sequence). V dropped 3 bases and J dropped 4; count of bases not matched to a gene: 12. The authors ran a second PCR of about 7 to 11 cycles using a sample-barcoded 5' primer and a J-beta primer mix. From the 5' RACE reads, TCRdb called clonotypes with MiXCR, one entry per CDR3 protein. The sample contains roughly 680,000 distinct CDR3 sequences, over 20% of which appear only once. The donors, all healthy, were Caucasians living in Russia, aged roughly 6 to 100. The chain couples TRBV10-1 to TRBJ2-1; 10 bases map to TRBD2. The source material was blood. This TCR came from a man aged 65 to 85 in good health. The chain's CDR3 is CASSDSSSGRRRYNEQFF. The CDR3 DNA reads TGCGCCAGCAGTGACTCTTCTAGCGGGAGAAGGAGGTACAATGAGCAGTTCTTC.